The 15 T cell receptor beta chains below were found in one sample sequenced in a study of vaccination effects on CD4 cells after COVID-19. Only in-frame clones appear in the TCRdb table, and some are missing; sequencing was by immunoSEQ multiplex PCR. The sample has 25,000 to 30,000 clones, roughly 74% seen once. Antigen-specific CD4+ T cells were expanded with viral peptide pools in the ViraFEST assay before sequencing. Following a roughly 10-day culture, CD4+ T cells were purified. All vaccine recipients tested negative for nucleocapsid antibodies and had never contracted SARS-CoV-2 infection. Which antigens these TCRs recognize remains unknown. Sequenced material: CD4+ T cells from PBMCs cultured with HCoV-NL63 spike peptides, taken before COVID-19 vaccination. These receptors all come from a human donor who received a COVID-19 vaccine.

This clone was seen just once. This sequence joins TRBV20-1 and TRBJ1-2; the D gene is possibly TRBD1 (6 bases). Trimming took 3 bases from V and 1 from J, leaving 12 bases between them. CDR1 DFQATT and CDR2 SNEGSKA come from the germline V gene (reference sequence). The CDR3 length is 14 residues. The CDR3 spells CSASAGQNNYGYTF. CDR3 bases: TGCAGTGCTAGTGCCGGACAGAATAACTATGGCTACACCTTC.

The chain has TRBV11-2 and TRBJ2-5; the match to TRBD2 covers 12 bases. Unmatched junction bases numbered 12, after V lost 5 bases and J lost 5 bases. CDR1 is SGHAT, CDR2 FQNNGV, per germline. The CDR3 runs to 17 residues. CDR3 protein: CASSPGSTSGRRETQYF. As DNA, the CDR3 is TGTGCCAGCAGCCCCGGATCGACTAGCGGGAGACGGGAGACCCAGTACTTC.

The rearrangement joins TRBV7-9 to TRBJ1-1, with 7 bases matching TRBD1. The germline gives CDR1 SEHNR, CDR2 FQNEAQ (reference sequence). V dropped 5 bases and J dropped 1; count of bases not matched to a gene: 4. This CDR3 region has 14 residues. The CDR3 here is CASSRRQGNTEAFF. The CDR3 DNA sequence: TGTGCCAGCAGCAGGAGACAGGGGAACACTGAAGCTTTCTTT.

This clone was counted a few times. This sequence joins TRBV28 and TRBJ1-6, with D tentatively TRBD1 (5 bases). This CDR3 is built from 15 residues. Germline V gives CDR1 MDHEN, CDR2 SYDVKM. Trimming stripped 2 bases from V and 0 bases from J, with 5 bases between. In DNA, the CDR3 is TGTGCCAGCAGTTTAAGGGGCTCCTATAATTCACCCCTCCACTTT. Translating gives CASSLRGSYNSPLHF.

CDR3 in DNA: TGTGCCTGGAGAAGACCTCAGGGGAATAATGAAAAACTGTTTTTT. This gives the protein CAWRRPQGNNEKLFF. The chain recombines TRBV30 with TRBJ1-4; D is possibly TRBD1 (6 bases). The V end was cut by 3 bases, the J end by 4 bases, with 15 bases between. CDR1 and CDR2 from the germline V gene are GTSNPN and SVGIG (reference sequence). The CDR3 consists of 15 residues.

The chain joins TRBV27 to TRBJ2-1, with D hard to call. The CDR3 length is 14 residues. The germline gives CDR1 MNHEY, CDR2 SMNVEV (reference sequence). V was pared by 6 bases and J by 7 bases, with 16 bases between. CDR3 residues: CASRPNPLRNEQFF. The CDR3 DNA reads TGTGCCAGCAGACCAAATCCTCTAAGAAATGAGCAGTTCTTC.

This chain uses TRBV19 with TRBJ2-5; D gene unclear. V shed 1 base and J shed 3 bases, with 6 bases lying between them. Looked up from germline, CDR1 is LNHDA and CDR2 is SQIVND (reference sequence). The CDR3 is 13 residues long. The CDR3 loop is CASSIAGKETQYF. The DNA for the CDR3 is TGTGCCAGTAGTATAGCGGGTAAAGAGACCCAGTACTTC. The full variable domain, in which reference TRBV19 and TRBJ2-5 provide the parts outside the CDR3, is DGGITQSPKYLFRKEGQNVTLSCEQNLNHDAMYWYRQDPGQGLRLIYYSQIVNDFQKGDIAEGYSVSREKKESFPLTVTSAQKNPTAFYLCASSIAGKETQYFGPGTRLLVL.

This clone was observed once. The CDR3 spells CASSARQGGSYNEQFF. CDR3 DNA sequence: TGTGCCAGCAGCGCTAGACAGGGGGGCTCCTACAATGAGCAGTTCTTC. V is TRBV9 and J is TRBJ2-1, with TRBD1 matching 9 bases. The CDR3 extends over 16 amino acids. Germline V CDR1 and CDR2: SGDLS, YYNGEE. V lost 3 bases, J lost 0 bases, and 4 bases stayed unmatched. Together with reference TRBV9 and TRBJ2-1, the CDR3 gives the full variable domain: DSGVTQTPKHLITATGQRVTLRCSPRSGDLSVYWYQQSLDQGLQFLIQYYNGEERAKGNILERFSAQQFPDLHSELNLSSLELGDSALYFCASSARQGGSYNEQFFGPGTRLTVL.

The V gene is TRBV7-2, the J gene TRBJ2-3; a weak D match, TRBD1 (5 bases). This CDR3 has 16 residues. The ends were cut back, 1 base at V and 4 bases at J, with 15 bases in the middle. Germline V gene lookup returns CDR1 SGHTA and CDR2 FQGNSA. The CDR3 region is CASSLGPRVNADTQYF. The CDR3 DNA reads TGTGCCAGCAGCTTAGGTCCCAGGGTCAACGCAGATACGCAGTATTTT. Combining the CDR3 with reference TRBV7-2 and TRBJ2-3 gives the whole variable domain GAGVSQSPSNKVTEKGKDVELRCDPISGHTALYWYRQSLGQGLEFLIYFQGNSAPDKSGLPSDRFSAERTGGSVSTLTIQRTQQEDSAVYLCASSLGPRVNADTQYFGPGTRLTVL.

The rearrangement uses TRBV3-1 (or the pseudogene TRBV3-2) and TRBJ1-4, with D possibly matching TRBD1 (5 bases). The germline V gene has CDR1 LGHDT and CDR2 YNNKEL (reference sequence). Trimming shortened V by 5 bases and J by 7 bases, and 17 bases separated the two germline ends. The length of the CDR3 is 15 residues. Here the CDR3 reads CASSWRLGAIEKLFF. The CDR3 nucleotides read TGTGCCAGCAGCTGGCGGTTAGGGGCGATTGAAAAACTGTTTTTT.

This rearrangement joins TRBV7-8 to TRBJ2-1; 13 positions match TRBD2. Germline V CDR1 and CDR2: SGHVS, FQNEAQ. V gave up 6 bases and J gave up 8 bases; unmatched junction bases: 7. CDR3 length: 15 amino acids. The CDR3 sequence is CASRSGLAGSYEQFF. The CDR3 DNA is TGTGCCAGCAGATCGGGACTAGCGGGGAGCTATGAGCAGTTCTTC.

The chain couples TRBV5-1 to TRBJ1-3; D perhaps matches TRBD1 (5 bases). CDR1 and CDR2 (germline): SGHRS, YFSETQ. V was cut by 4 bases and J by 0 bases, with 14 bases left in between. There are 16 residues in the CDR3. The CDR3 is CASSEDTSSSGNTIYF. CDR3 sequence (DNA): TGCGCCAGCAGCGAGGACACCTCGAGCTCTGGAAACACCATATATTTT.

This CDR3 is CASSKEGGTKNIQYF. The CDR3 DNA reads TGTGCCAGCAGCAAAGAAGGGGGGACCAAAAACATTCAGTACTTC. The genes are TRBV6-2 or TRBV6-3 and TRBJ2-4, with D tentatively TRBD1 or TRBD2 (6 bases each). Trimming pared 6 bases from V and 2 bases from J, leaving 14 bases between. CDR3 size: 15 residues. CDR1 MNHEY and CDR2 SVGEGT come from the germline V gene.

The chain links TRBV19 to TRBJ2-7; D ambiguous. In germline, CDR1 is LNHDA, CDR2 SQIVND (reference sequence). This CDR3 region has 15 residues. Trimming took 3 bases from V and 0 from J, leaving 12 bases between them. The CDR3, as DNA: TGTGCCAGTAGTATTTCGTTTCAGGACTCCTACGAGCAGTACTTC. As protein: CASSISFQDSYEQYF.

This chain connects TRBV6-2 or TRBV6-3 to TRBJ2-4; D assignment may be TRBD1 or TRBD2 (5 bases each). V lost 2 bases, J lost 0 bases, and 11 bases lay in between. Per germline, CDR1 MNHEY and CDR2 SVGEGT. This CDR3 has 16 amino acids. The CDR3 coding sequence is TGTGCCAGCAGTTACGGGGGTGGGATAGCCAAAAACATTCAGTACTTC. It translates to CASSYGGGIAKNIQYF.